Listed here is a single TCR beta chain. Repertoires were generated with immunoSEQ multiplex PCR, while TCRdb's copy carries only in-frame clones and drops some. The sample shows about 75,000 clones, 88% of them seen only once. CDR1 and CDR2 (germline): SGHDT, YYEEEE. The ends lost 5 bases at V and 3 bases at J; junction bases unmatched: 4. This CDR3 comprises 14 residues. The record originates from a study of blood T cell repertoires in COVID-19. On the study more broadly: Samples representing acute and convalescent COVID-19 were sourced from the United States, Italy and Spain.

Material for sequencing was peripheral blood. The TCR comes from a human donor in a cohort sampled during active COVID-19. The chain has TRBV5-6 and TRBJ1-4; TRBD1 matches 7 bases. The CDR3 coding sequence is TGTGCCAGCAGTGCGGGACAGTCTAATGAAAAACTGTTTTTT. Its translation is CASSAGQSNEKLFF.